These T cell receptor beta chains were read from a single sample in a study of human T cells and chemical hapten exposure. TCRdb independently ran MiXCR on the RACE reads; one entry per CDR3 protein. The table lists about 70,000 distinct CDR3 sequences, about 10% of them singletons. The specimen was whole blood, collected in connection with sensitization to the hapten diphenylcyclopropenone (DPC). The receptors derive from a woman in her fifties or sixties with alopecia areata. Some clones in this sample may be carry-over from other donors' samples. Each CDR3 is given with its conserved first and last residue. The order of the fields is J gene, D gene, clone size, V gene, CDR3 DNA, CDR3 protein. A D gene is named only where the DNA matches it firmly. Clone size is not always given. Where it is, it says once, few, many or a class for expanded clones.

j_call: TRBJ2-1; d_call: NA; clone_size: many; v_call: TRBV5-1; cdr3_nt: TGCGCCAGCAGCTTGGATAGGGATGAGCAGTTCTTC; cdr3_aa: CASSLDRDEQFF
j_call: TRBJ1-1; d_call: NA; clone_size: many; v_call: TRBV7-9; cdr3_nt: TGTGCCAGCAGCCCCGGACGGGCGAACACTGAAGCTTTCTTT; cdr3_aa: CASSPGRANTEAFF
j_call: TRBJ1-3; d_call: NA; clone_size: many; v_call: TRBV6-5; cdr3_nt: TGTGCCAGCACTACACCCGGGGGCTCTGGAAACACCATATATTTT; cdr3_aa: CASTTPGGSGNTIYF
j_call: TRBJ1-5; d_call: NA; clone_size: few; v_call: TRBV4-2; cdr3_nt: TGTGCCAGCAGCCCGGCTGAGAGGTCAGGACCCGATCAGCCCCAGCATTTT; cdr3_aa: CASSPAERSGPDQPQHF
j_call: TRBJ2-7; d_call: NA; clone_size: few; v_call: TRBV7-9; cdr3_nt: TGTGCCAGCAGCTTAACCAACAGGGACGAGCAGTACTTC; cdr3_aa: CASSLTNRDEQYF
j_call: TRBJ1-4; d_call: NA; clone_size: NA; v_call: TRBV11-2; cdr3_nt: TGTGCCAGCAGCTTTCGTCAGGGTAATGAAAAACTGTTTTTT; cdr3_aa: CASSFRQGNEKLFF
j_call: TRBJ2-7; d_call: NA; clone_size: once; v_call: TRBV7-6; cdr3_nt: TGTGCCAGCAGCTTAGGGCGGGATCCCTACGAGCAGTACTTC; cdr3_aa: CASSLGRDPYEQYF
j_call: TRBJ2-5; d_call: NA; clone_size: few; v_call: TRBV28; cdr3_nt: TGTGCCAGCGGAAGACCTTTCCAAGAGACCCAGTACTTC; cdr3_aa: CASGRPFQETQYF
j_call: TRBJ2-5; d_call: NA; clone_size: NA; v_call: TRBV11-3; cdr3_nt: TGTGCCAGCAGTGGAGAGGGAGAGACCCAGTACTTC; cdr3_aa: CASSGEGETQYF
j_call: TRBJ1-1; d_call: NA; clone_size: NA; v_call: TRBV20-1; cdr3_nt: TGCAGTGCTAGGATCAGGGGCGCGGGTCTGGCGAACACTGAAGCTTTCTTT; cdr3_aa: CSARIRGAGLANTEAFF
j_call: TRBJ1-1; d_call: NA; clone_size: few; v_call: TRBV18; cdr3_nt: TGTGCCAGCTCCCGCCCTGAGTACACTGAAGCTTTCTTT; cdr3_aa: CASSRPEYTEAFF
j_call: TRBJ2-7; d_call: NA; clone_size: NA; v_call: TRBV6-6; cdr3_nt: TGTGCCAGCAGCTTGCCGGGCCCCCAGTACTTC; cdr3_aa: CASSLPGPQYF
j_call: TRBJ1-5; d_call: TRBD1; clone_size: many; v_call: TRBV27; cdr3_nt: TGTGCCAGCAGTTTATCACAGGGGGCGGATCAGCCCCAGCATTTT; cdr3_aa: CASSLSQGADQPQHF
j_call: TRBJ1-1; d_call: TRBD1; clone_size: few; v_call: TRBV20-1; cdr3_nt: TGCAGTGCTAGTCGGACAGGGGTGAGGAACACTGAAGCTTTCTTT; cdr3_aa: CSASRTGVRNTEAFF